This note documents a single TCR beta chain sequence. The target antigen is unknown. CDR1 and CDR2 (germline): SGHDT, YYEEEE. This CDR3 has 15 residues. V lost 2 bases, J lost 7 bases, and 16 bases lay in between. Here immunoSEQ multiplex PCR was the method, and the copy in TCRdb shows in-frame clones only, minus some. This table has about 220,000 clones, about 92% appearing once. This sample was included in a study of T cell responses to AZD1222 COVID-19 vaccine. Broader study findings: Unmutated regions of variants are reportedly targeted by nearly half of spike-specific TCRs. Distributed over spike, vaccine-associated CD4 TCRs predominated at 160-218 and 743-854. All repertoire sampling was performed exclusively after the peak T cell response.

This receptor was obtained from an adult in good health. This sequence joins TRBV5-6 and TRBJ2-1, with a possible D match to TRBD2 (6 bases). The specimen comprised peripheral blood, sampled on day 0 of MenACWY control vaccination. This chain's CDR3 is CASSLYTGSRNEQFF. The CDR3 DNA reads as TGTGCCAGCAGCTTATATACCGGGAGTAGGAATGAGCAGTTCTTC.